This T cell receptor beta chain was found in a study of response to subunit inactivated influenza vaccine. This clonotype has only a few counts. The CDR3 has 15 residues. After removal of 3 bases from V and 6 bases from J, the junction contained 8 bases not matched to a gene. CDR1 is SGHVS, CDR2 FQNEAQ, per germline. MiXCR was run by TCRdb on the RT-PCR reads, yielding one entry per CDR3 protein. The sample has some 640,000 distinct CDR3 sequences, approximately 15% seen once. The clonotype comes from a man between 50 and 59 years old who received an inactivated influenza vaccine. The chain carries TRBV7-8 and TRBJ2-1, with 7 bases lining up with TRBD2. Sequenced material: PBMCs from blood, taken roughly 15 days before vaccination. This CDR3 is CASSLNLGLRNEQFF. The CDR3 coding sequence is TGTGCCAGCAGCTTGAACTTGGGACTACGCAATGAGCAGTTCTTC.